This T cell receptor (beta chain) was sequenced during a study of T cells in severe cutaneous drug reactions. Bulk and single-cell libraries used iRepertoire multiplex PCR with TCR subtype-specific primers. Bulk TCR beta libraries: multiplex PCR with V-, D- and J-region primers. Each CDR3 protein gets one entry in TCRdb, which reprocessed the multiplex PCR reads and gives no DNA. The listing records 20,000 to 25,000 distinct CDR3 sequences. The donors had carbamazepine-induced Stevens-Johnson syndrome or toxic epidermal necrolysis. Blood repertoires came from five Han Chinese and six or seven European CBZ-SJS/TEN patients. The V gene's germline CDR1 is SGHDN and CDR2 FVKESK. CDR3 size: 14 residues. As for this clonotype: Its specificity is not known.

Study-level results: A public TCRbeta CDR3 appeared in all seven CBZ-SJS/TEN blister samples, averaging roughly 15%.

Sample: PBMCs. The J gene is TRBJ2-1, the V gene TRBV14; TCRdb's D gene call, TRBD2, goes unchecked for lack of DNA. The TCR originated in a human donor with toxic epidermal necrolysis, a severe cutaneous drug reaction. The chain's CDR3 is CASSQASGRLEQFF.